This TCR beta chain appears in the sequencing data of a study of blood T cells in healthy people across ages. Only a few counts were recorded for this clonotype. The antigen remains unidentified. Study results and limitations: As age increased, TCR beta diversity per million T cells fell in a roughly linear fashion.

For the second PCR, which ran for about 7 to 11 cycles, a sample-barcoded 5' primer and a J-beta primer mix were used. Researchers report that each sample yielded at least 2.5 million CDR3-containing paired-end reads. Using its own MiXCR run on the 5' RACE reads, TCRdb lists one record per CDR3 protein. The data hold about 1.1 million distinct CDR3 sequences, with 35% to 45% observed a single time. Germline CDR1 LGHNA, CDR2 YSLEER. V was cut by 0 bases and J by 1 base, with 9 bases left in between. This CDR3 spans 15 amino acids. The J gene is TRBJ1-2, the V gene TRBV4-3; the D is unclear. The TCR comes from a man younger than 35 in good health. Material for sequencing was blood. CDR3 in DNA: TGCGCCAGCAGCCAAGATTCAGTATTTAACTATGGCTACACCTTC. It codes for CASSQDSVFNYGYTF.